Below, one TCR beta chain is given with its context. No antigen is known for it. Clones were read by immunoSEQ multiplex PCR, and TCRdb kept only the in-frame ones, dropping some. The sample shows about 26,000 clones, approximately 79% of them seen only once. The sample is drawn from a study of a mutant IDH1 vaccine in newly diagnosed glioma. At the level of the study: Commencement of vaccination occurred 4-6 weeks following radiotherapy alone, or concurrently with temozolomide cycles. Treated patients comprised about 60% males and approximately 38% females, mean age roughly 44 years.

Study outcomes and limitations: Seemingly, top peripheral T cell clonotype changes bore no relation to pseudoprogression.

Time point described: week 5, during vaccination. The vaccine gave 300 ug of a 20-mer mutant IDH1 peptide subcutaneously per dose. New WHO grade 3 or 4 astrocytomas that were IDH1-mutant and ATRX-lost had been found in donors. The sequence was obtained from a man aged 35 to 55 with glioma. Some clones in this sample may be carry-over from other donors' samples. The sample in question was PBMCs, obtained from a glioma patient whose treatment included an IDH1 peptide vaccine.

The CDR3 coding sequence is TGTGCCAGCAGCTTTTACAGGGAAGAGACCCAGTACTTC. Encoded protein: CASSFYREETQYF. The chain couples TRBV5-6 to TRBJ2-5; tentative D call: TRBD1 (6 bases). Germline-derived CDR1 and CDR2 are SGHDT and YYEEEE. The CDR3 extends over 13 amino acids. V dropped 2 bases and J dropped 3 bases, with 8 bases sitting between them.